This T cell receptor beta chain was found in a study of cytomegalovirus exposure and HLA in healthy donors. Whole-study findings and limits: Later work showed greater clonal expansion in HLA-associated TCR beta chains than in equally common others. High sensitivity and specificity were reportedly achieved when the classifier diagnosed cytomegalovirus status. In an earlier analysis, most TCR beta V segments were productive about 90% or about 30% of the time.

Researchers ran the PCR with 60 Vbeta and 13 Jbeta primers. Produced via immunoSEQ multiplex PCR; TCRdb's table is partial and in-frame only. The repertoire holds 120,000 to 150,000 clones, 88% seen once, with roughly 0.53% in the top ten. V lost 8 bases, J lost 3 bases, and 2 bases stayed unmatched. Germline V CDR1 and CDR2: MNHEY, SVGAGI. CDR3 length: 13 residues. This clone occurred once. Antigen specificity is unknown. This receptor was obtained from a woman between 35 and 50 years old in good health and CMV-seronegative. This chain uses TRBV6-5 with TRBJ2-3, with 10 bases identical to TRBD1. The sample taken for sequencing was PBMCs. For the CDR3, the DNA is TGTGCCAGCTCGGGACAGGGGACAGATACGCAGTATTTT. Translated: CASSGQGTDTQYF.